This TCR beta chain was captured in a study of blood T cell repertoires in COVID-19. Methods used by the authors: The authors estimated nucleated cell counts from reference gene primer amplification. Generated by immunoSEQ multiplex PCR, the TCRdb table keeps only in-frame clones and is missing some. Clonal size and the V and J genes are those of that table, whereas D and trimming came from the DNA. This table has under 250,000 clones, around 90% appearing once. This clone showed up just once. Germline V gene sequence: CDR1 SGHRS, CDR2 YFSETQ. The CDR3 sequence is 15 residues long. The V and J ends lost 5 bases and 5 bases, in that order; junction bases with no gene match: 9.

Sequenced: peripheral blood. The source is a man younger than 40 with COVID-19, enrolled during active disease. The chain employs TRBV5-1 and TRBJ2-3; 9 bases are shared with TRBD2. The DNA of the CDR3 is TGCGCCAGCAGTCGAGGCGGGGGGGCAGTAGATACGCAGTATTTT. It codes for CASSRGGGAVDTQYF.